Presented here are 11 T cell receptor beta chains from one specimen sequenced in a study of immune evolution from preneoplasia to lung adenocarcinoma. Here immunoSEQ multiplex PCR was the method, and the copy in TCRdb shows in-frame clones only, minus some. The sample has 27,000 or so clones, just under 75% seen once. Specimen: FFPE invasive lung adenocarcinoma tissue. Source of these receptors: a person between 55 and 69 years old with invasive lung adenocarcinoma. Some clones in this sample may be carry-over from other donors' samples.

The chain couples TRBV7-3 to TRBJ1-4, with TRBD1 matching over 7 bases. Germline CDR1 SGHTA, CDR2 FQGTGA. V lost 2 bases, J lost 10 bases, and 7 bases stayed unmatched. The CDR3 has 14 amino acids. CDR3 region: CASSLYPQGGKLFF. For the CDR3, the DNA is TGTGCCAGCAGCTTATATCCTCAGGGGGGAAAACTGTTTTTT.

The chain employs TRBV2 and TRBJ2-7; the D gene is possibly TRBD2 (6 bases). The CDR3 covers 17 residues. Germline assignment: CDR1 SNHLY and CDR2 FYNNEI. The V gene lost 3 bases and the J gene lost 1 base, with 19 bases spanning the gap. CDR3 sequence: CASSESRPGSGSYEQYF. CDR3 nucleotide sequence: TGTGCCAGCAGTGAGTCCCGCCCCGGGAGCGGTTCCTACGAGCAGTACTTC.

The genes are TRBV5-1 and TRBJ2-7, with 7 bases that match TRBD2. Looked up from germline, CDR1 is SGHRS and CDR2 is YFSETQ. With V trimmed by 0 bases and J by 4 bases, 7 bases remained unmatched. This CDR3 comprises 15 residues. CDR3 coding DNA: TGCGCCAGCAGCTTGGAGGCTAGCGGCGGTTACGAGCAGTACTTC. Its protein is CASSLEASGGYEQYF.

This clone was counted a single time. CDR3 loop: CASSLGGTGTQYF. CDR3 sequence (DNA): TGTGCCAGCAGCTTAGGAGGAACAGGGACCCAGTACTTC. V and J are TRBV7-8 and TRBJ2-5, with D possibly being TRBD1 (5 bases). Germline CDR1 is SGHVS and CDR2 is FQNEAQ. Trimming removed 1 base at V and 7 bases at J, with 10 bases between. The CDR3 is 13 residues long.

The rearrangement links TRBV11-2 to TRBJ1-3; the D gene is possibly TRBD1 (6 bases). The V end lost 4 bases, the J end lost 4 bases, and 8 bases lay between the germline ends. This CDR3 contains 13 residues. The germline CDR1 and CDR2 sequences are SGHAT and FQNNGV. The CDR3: CASSSDRGNTIYF. CDR3 bases: TGTGCCAGCAGCTCCGACAGGGGAAACACCATATATTTT.

The rearrangement joins TRBV10-1 to TRBJ2-3; D is unresolved. The CDR3 sequence is 15 residues long. Germline CDR1 reads WNHNN; CDR2 reads SYGVQD (reference sequence). V lost 6 bases and J 2 bases, leaving 15 bases between the germline ends. In DNA form, the CDR3 reads TGCGCCAGCAGACCCTCCGCAAGCCCCACAGATACGCAGTATTTT. It specifies CASRPSASPTDTQYF.

The V call is TRBV30, the J call TRBJ1-3; D is uncertain. Germline V gene data show CDR1 as GTSNPN and CDR2 as SVGIG (reference sequence). This CDR3 region has 16 residues. The V end lost 1 base, the J end lost 0 bases, and 13 bases lay between the germline ends. As DNA, the CDR3 is TGTGCCTGGAGTGCCTACTTGGTCCTCTCTGGAAACACCATATATTTT. Translated, it gives CAWSAYLVLSGNTIYF.

The sample holds a few counts of this clone. The chain has TRBV6-1 and TRBJ2-2, with TRBD1 matching over 10 bases. Losses at the gene ends were 1 base for V and 6 bases for J; bases not matched to a gene: 2. The CDR3 has 15 amino acids. Germline V gives CDR1 MNHNS, CDR2 SASEGT. The CDR3 DNA follows: TGTGCCAGCAGTGAAGGACAGGGGGCGGCCGGGGAGCTGTTTTTT. Translation: CASSEGQGAAGELFF.

The gene calls are TRBV30 and TRBJ2-7; maybe TRBD1 (6 bases). V dropped 3 bases and J dropped 0 bases, with 12 bases sitting between them. Germline V CDR1 and CDR2: GTSNPN, SVGIG (reference sequence). The CDR3 extends over 14 amino acids. The CDR3 loop is CAWRQGWSSYEQYF. In DNA, the CDR3 is TGTGCCTGGAGACAGGGTTGGAGCTCCTACGAGCAGTACTTC.

This chain connects TRBV28 to TRBJ2-7, with D possibly TRBD2 on 7 matching bases. CDR1 MDHEN and CDR2 SYDVKM come from the germline V gene. V lost 5 bases, J lost 3 bases, and 17 bases lay in between. This CDR3 comprises 15 residues. CDR3: CASSPRGAALYEQYF. CDR3 bases: TGTGCCAGCAGTCCCCGGGGGGCGGCCCTCTACGAGCAGTACTTC.

This clone was detected once. V is TRBV4-2 and J is TRBJ2-5, with TRBD2 matching over 12 bases. The V segment lost 5 bases and the J segment 5 bases; nucleotides outside the gene matches: 12. Looked up from germline, CDR1 is LGHNA and CDR2 is YNFKEQ. This CDR3 contains 17 residues. The CDR3 spells CASSERTSGVVGETQYF. In DNA, the CDR3 is TGTGCCAGCAGCGAGAGGACTAGCGGGGTGGTAGGGGAGACCCAGTACTTC.